The 19 T cell receptor beta chains reported below all come from one sample, sequenced in a study of tumor-infiltrating lymphocytes in primary liver carcinoma. DNA and RNA were both co-extracted from about 19-30 mg of bulk tissue that had not been sorted. TCR beta cDNA came from about 450 ng total RNA, primed with a constant-region primer. ARM-PCR was slightly modified, and three nested multiplex PCR rounds with it gave rise to the TCR beta libraries. A C-beta reverse primer was combined with TRBV1-TRBV30 forward primers in the first two PCR rounds, and each round had around 10 cycles. Via MiXCR, TCRdb re-called the multiplex PCR reads, giving one row per CDR3 protein. The table shows under 200,000 distinct CDR3 sequences, with over 80% occurring only once. Sequencing was done on a sample of tumor tissue from primary liver carcinoma. These receptors came from a man aged 40-49 years with primary liver carcinoma and hepatitis B virus infection.

Turning to this clonotype: One end of the junction is discordant with germline, which a read error may explain. V usage is TRBV29-1 and J usage is TRBJ1-4; 11 positions agree with TRBD1. Germline V CDR1 and CDR2: SQVTM, ANQGSEA. The CDR3 length is 15 residues. CDR3 amino acids: CSAGTGGATNERLYF. CDR3 nucleotides: TGCAGCGCTGGGACAGGGGGTGCAACTAATGAAAGACTGTATTTT.

This chain links TRBV10-3 with TRBJ2-3; no firm D call. This CDR3 spans 13 amino acids. CDR1 and CDR2 from the germline V gene are ENHRY and SYGVKD. V was clipped by 7 bases and J by 2 bases, with 10 bases between them. Here the CDR3 DNA reads TGTGCCATCATCTATTCTAACACAGATACGCAGTATTTT. Translating it yields CAIIYSNTDTQYF.

In the case of this clonotype: A read error is likely, as this CDR3 ends without the conserved phenylalanine or tryptophan. This chain uses TRBV4-3 with TRBJ2-7; the D gene is possibly TRBD2 (6 bases). In germline, CDR1 is LGHNA, CDR2 YSLEER. This CDR3 is 16 amino acids long. The chain's CDR3 is CASNQEIAASSYEQYL. In nucleotides, the CDR3 is TGCGCCAGCAACCAAGAAATAGCGGCGAGCTCCTACGAGCAGTACCTC.

As regards this clonotype: At one end the junction does not follow the germline gene, possibly because of a read error. This chain joins TRBV4-2 and TRBJ1-1; D uncertain. Germline values: CDR1 LGHNA, CDR2 YNFKEQ. The CDR3 totals 14 residues. The CDR3 loop is CASSQGGLITEVFF. CDR3 bases: TGTGCCAGCAGCCAAGGCGGGTTGATCACTGAAGTTTTCTTT.

This clonotype was seen at least ten times. The chain carries TRBV29-1 and TRBJ2-7, with TRBD1 matching over 11 bases. V gave up 7 bases and J gave up 4 bases; unmatched junction bases: 6. Germline CDR1 and CDR2: SQVTM and ANQGSEA. This CDR3 is 13 amino acids long. As DNA, the CDR3 is TGCAGCGCTGCCGGGACAGGGGGGTACGAGCAGTACTTC. This sequence encodes CSAAGTGGYEQYF.

Comment on this clonotype: One end of the junction does not line up with germline, which may come from a read error. V and J are TRBV11-2 and TRBJ1-3; 9 bases are shared with TRBD1. Germline CDR1 and CDR2: SGHAT and FQNNGV. This CDR3 contains 16 residues. As DNA, the CDR3 is TGTGCTAGCAGCTTACTACAGGGGGCGGGCGGAAACACCGTATATTTT. This sequence encodes CASSLLQGAGGNTVYF.

A single count supports this clonotype. The chain joins TRBV6-2 or TRBV6-3 to TRBJ2-1; 8 bases line up with TRBD2. The V segment lost 2 bases and the J segment 12 bases; nucleotides outside the gene matches: 9. CDR3 size: 14 residues. CDR1 and CDR2 from the germline V gene are MNHEY and SVGEGT. The DNA for the CDR3 is TGTGCCAGCAGTTACCGGATTAGCGGGGAGGGGCAGTTCTTC. Protein: CASSYRISGEGQFF.

Notes on this clonotype: A much larger clone lies a single base off, so this may be a read error. This chain connects TRBV10-3 to TRBJ2-3; TRBD1 matches 7 bases. From germline, CDR1 is ENHRY and CDR2 SYGVKD. The CDR3 covers 16 residues. DNA of the CDR3: TGTGCCATCAGAAATCGAAGGGACAGTAGCACAGATATGCAGTATTTT. Protein: CAIRNRRDSSTDMQYF.

For this clonotype: An end of the junction differs from the germline gene, which may be a read error. The J gene is TRBJ2-7, the V gene TRBV7-9; D is undetermined. Germline CDR1 and CDR2: SEHNR and FQNEAQ (reference sequence). This CDR3 spans 13 amino acids. CDR3 region: CASGLNQVYEQYF. For the CDR3, the DNA is TGTGCCAGCGGCTTAAATCAGGTTTACGAGCAGTACTTC. The variable domain in full, completed from reference TRBV7-9 and TRBJ2-7, reads DTGVSQNPRHKITKRGQNVTFRCDPISEHNRLYWYRQTLGQGPEFLTYFQNEAQLEKSRLLSDRFSAERPKGSFSTLEIQRTEQGDSAMYLCASGLNQVYEQYFGPGTRLTVT.

Worth noting for this clonotype: This could be a read error, since a much larger clone is one nucleotide away. It is likely a read error, because the conserved phenylalanine at the end of the CDR3 is missing. The limits of the CDR3 on the DNA are not certain, so only TCRdb's listed CDR3 is given. The rearrangement joins TRBV21-1 to TRBJ1-3. TRBV21-1 constitutes a pseudogene. Counting both end residues, the CDR3 totals 10 amino acids. CDR3: CASRGNTIYL.

This clonotype showed up just once. The junction differs from germline at one of its ends, possibly a read error. This chain uses TRBV29-1 with TRBJ1-1; perhaps TRBD1 as D (6 bases). Germline CDR1 SQVTM, CDR2 ANQGSEA. The CDR3 sequence is 14 residues long. The CDR3 sequence: CSGKRGRLNAEAFF. The CDR3 DNA sequence: TGCAGCGGAAAACGGGGGCGGCTGAACGCTGAAGCTTTCTTT. The whole variable domain, filled in from reference TRBV29-1 and TRBJ1-1, reads SAVISQKPSRDICQRGTSLTIQCQVDSQVTMMFWYRQQPGQSLTLIATANQGSEATYESGFVIDKFPISRPNLTFSTLTVSNMSPEDSSIYLCSGKRGRLNAEAFFGQGTRLTVV.

This rearrangement joins TRBV10-3 to TRBJ2-5; 7 nucleotides match TRBD1. The CDR3 length is 13 residues. Per germline, CDR1 ENHRY and CDR2 SYGVKD. The V gene end was trimmed by 6 bases and the J gene end by 5 bases; junction bases not matched to a gene: 6. The CDR3 spells CAIRQGTMETQYF. CDR3 coding DNA: TGTGCCATCAGACAGGGGACAATGGAGACCCAGTACTTC.

The chain joins TRBV7-3 to TRBJ1-2, with a possible D match to TRBD1 (5 bases). Germline loops: CDR1 SGHTA, CDR2 FQGTGA. V lost 5 bases and J lost 2, with 15 bases in between. The CDR3 is made up of 15 amino acids. CDR3 in DNA: TGTGCCAGCAGCCCGAGCGGGGCAGCAAACTATGGCTACACCTTC. Residues: CASSPSGAANYGYTF.

A remark on this clonotype: A much larger clone differs from this one at a single base, so this may be a read error. The genes are TRBV6-4 and TRBJ2-3, with 7 nucleotides matching TRBD1. CDR3 length: 13 amino acids. Germline V CDR1 and CDR2: MRHNA, SNTAGT. The CDR3 is CASSDTGTDTRYF. The CDR3 DNA follows: TGTGCCAGCAGTGACACAGGGACAGATACGCGGTATTTT.

Notes on this clonotype: At one end, the junction sequence differs from germline, possibly due to a read error. This chain uses TRBV5-4 with TRBJ2-2; 9 nucleotides line up with TRBD2. Germline-derived CDR1 and CDR2 are SGHNT and YYREEE (reference sequence). The CDR3 loop spans 16 amino acids. In DNA, the CDR3 is TGTGCCAGCAGTCCTGGTGCGGGAGGGCTCGCCGGGGAGCTGTCTTTT. Its protein product is CASSPGAGGLAGELSF.

About this clonotype itself: The junction does not match germline at one end; this may be a read error. V gene TRBV11-2 combines with J gene TRBJ2-1; weak D call: TRBD2 (6 bases). The V gene's germline CDR1 is SGHAT and CDR2 FQNNGV. The CDR3 is made up of 16 amino acids. CDR3 protein: CTSSYPGISGSNEQFF. As DNA, the CDR3 is TGTACCAGCAGCTACCCCGGGATTAGCGGTAGCAATGAGCAGTTTTTC.

The table lists this clonotype with a count of one. The V gene is TRBV29-1, the J gene TRBJ1-5; D is unclear. This CDR3 has 13 residues. Trimming left V 5 bases short and J 3 bases short, with 11 bases between. From germline, CDR1 is SQVTM and CDR2 ANQGSEA. The CDR3 nucleotides are TGCAGCGTTATCGGACGGACCAATCAGCCCCAGCATTTT. It encodes CSVIGRTNQPQHF.

Points on this clonotype: The CDR3 end shows no conserved phenylalanine or tryptophan, and so a read error is likely. It is unclear where the CDR3 begins or ends on the DNA, so no DNA is shown, and the CDR3 is as TCRdb lists it. The chain combines TRBV6-1 with TRBJ2-1; the D call TRBD2 from the table was never checked on the DNA. Looked up from germline, CDR1 is MNHNS and CDR2 is SASEGT. The CDR3 extends over 13 residues, inclusive of both ends. The chain's CDR3 is CASTEAGGNEQIL.

This clonotype was detected a few times. With a much larger clone just one base away, this may be a read error. The chain couples TRBV7-9 to TRBJ1-1; D is ambiguous. CDR1 SEHNR and CDR2 FQNEAQ come from the germline V gene (reference sequence). The CDR3 extends over 12 amino acids. Written as DNA, the CDR3 is TGTGCCAGCAGCTTGAGCGAGACTGAAGCTCTCTTT. Protein product: CASSLSETEALF.